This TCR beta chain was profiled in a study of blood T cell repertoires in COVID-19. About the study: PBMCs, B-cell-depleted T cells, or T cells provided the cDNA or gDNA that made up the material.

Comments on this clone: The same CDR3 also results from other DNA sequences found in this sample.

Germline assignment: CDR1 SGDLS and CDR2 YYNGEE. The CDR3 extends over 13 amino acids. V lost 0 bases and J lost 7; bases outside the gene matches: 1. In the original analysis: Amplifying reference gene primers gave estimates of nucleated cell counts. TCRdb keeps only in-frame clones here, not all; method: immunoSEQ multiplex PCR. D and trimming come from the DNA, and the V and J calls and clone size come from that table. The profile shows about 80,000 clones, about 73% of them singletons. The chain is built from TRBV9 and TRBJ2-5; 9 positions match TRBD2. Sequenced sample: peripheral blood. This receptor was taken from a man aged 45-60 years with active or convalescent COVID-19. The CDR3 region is CASSVEAGGTQYF. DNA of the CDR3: TGTGCCAGCAGCGTAGAAGCGGGGGGGACCCAGTACTTC.